The 16 T cell receptor beta chains given below trace back to one sample, sequenced in a study of CD8 T cells in ankylosing spondylitis. MiXCR, run by TCRdb on the 5' RACE reads, gives a single entry per CDR3 protein. The table lists 250,000 to 300,000 distinct CDR3 sequences, 20% of them singletons. Specimen: blood, either unsorted or a sorted T cell fraction (not recorded which). The receptor source for this set is a male donor with ankylosing spondylitis or in good health (not recorded which).

The chain joins TRBV29-1 to TRBJ2-3; no clear D. This CDR3 is built from 16 residues. Trimming pared 0 bases from V and 2 bases from J, leaving 15 bases between. Germline lookup yields CDR1 SQVTM and CDR2 ANQGSEA. CDR3 DNA sequence: TGCAGCGTTGAAGATCAACCGGGTACCGCCACAGATACGCAGTATTTT. Protein sequence: CSVEDQPGTATDTQYF.

The chain is built from TRBV6-6 and TRBJ2-7; TRBD2 is a possible D gene (6 bases). The V gene lost 4 bases and the J gene lost 7 bases, with 11 bases spanning the gap. The CDR3 totals 12 residues. Germline V gene lookup returns CDR1 MNHNY and CDR2 SVGAGI (reference sequence). CDR3 region: CASSLGEEEQYV. The CDR3 bases are TGTGCCAGCAGTTTGGGGGAGGAAGAGCAGTACGTC.

The chain couples TRBV20-1 to TRBJ2-3; 13 bases match TRBD2. Germline V gene data show CDR1 as DFQATT and CDR2 as SNEGSKA (reference sequence). Trimming at V came to 6 bases and at J to 9 bases, leaving 15 bases not matched to a gene. The CDR3 is 16 amino acids. CDR3 bases: TGCAGTGCCCCCTCCGGGACTAGCGGGGATCGGGGGACGCAGTATTTT. Translating it yields CSAPSGTSGDRGTQYF.

Here the CDR3 DNA reads TGTGCCACCAGTGATTTGGATACTAGCGGGAGAGACGAGCAGTTCTTC. Translation gives CATSDLDTSGRDEQFF. This chain uses TRBV24-1 with TRBJ2-1, with 11 positions matching TRBD2. J lost 10 bases, V lost 0 bases, and 7 bases had no gene match. The length of the CDR3 is 16 residues. The germline V gene encodes CDR1 KGHDR and CDR2 SFDVKD.

Note on this clonotype: One junction end disagrees with the germline gene, perhaps due to a read error. V and J are TRBV4-2 and TRBJ2-2, with 9 bases identical to TRBD1. Germline V gives CDR1 LGHNA, CDR2 YNFKEQ. The CDR3 spans 16 residues. The CDR3 loop is CAISQVGTGTTGELFF. As DNA, the CDR3 is TGTGCCATCAGCCAAGTAGGGACAGGGACCACCGGGGAGCTGTTTTTT.

This clonotype came up many times. The chain carries TRBV5-1 and TRBJ2-1, with a possible D match to TRBD1 (7 bases). In germline, CDR1 is SGHRS, CDR2 YFSETQ. The CDR3 has 17 residues. V was pared by 2 bases and J by 0 bases, with 15 bases between. CDR3 sequence reads: CASSFGGGAPSYNEQFF. CDR3 bases: TGCGCCAGCAGCTTCGGAGGGGGCGCCCCCTCCTACAATGAGCAGTTCTTC.

This clonotype occurred a few times. The J gene is TRBJ2-2, the V gene TRBV5-1, with 7 bases matching TRBD1. J gave up 4 bases and V 4 bases, and 4 bases lay outside the gene matches. Germline lookup yields CDR1 SGHRS and CDR2 YFSETQ. The CDR3 runs to 14 residues. CDR3 in DNA: TGCGCCAGCAGCCCGGGACAGAGCACCGGGGAGCTGTTTTTT. This codes for CASSPGQSTGELFF.

The CDR3 region is CASRNRGTNEKLFF. CDR3 nucleotides: TGTGCCAGCAGAAACAGGGGGACTAATGAAAAACTGTTTTTT. The J gene is TRBJ1-4, the V gene TRBV25-1, with TRBD1 matching 8 bases. J lost 2 bases, V lost 6 bases, and 2 bases had no gene match. Germline assignment: CDR1 MGHDK and CDR2 SYGVNS. The CDR3 is made up of 14 amino acids.

This clonotype was counted a single time. V usage is TRBV10-3 and J usage is TRBJ2-1; D is undetermined. V was clipped by 6 bases and J by 0 bases, with 12 bases between them. The CDR3 extends over 15 amino acids. CDR1 is ENHRY and CDR2 is SYGVKD in the germline V gene. The CDR3: CAISAGLRSYNEQFF. Written as DNA, the CDR3 is TGTGCCATCAGCGCCGGGCTCCGCTCCTACAATGAGCAGTTCTTC.

This clonotype was counted at least ten times. The CDR3, as DNA: TGCAGCGTGTGGCTCGCCGGGGGAGCTTTCTTT. It yields the protein CSVWLAGGAFF. The rearrangement uses TRBV29-1 and TRBJ1-1; D is possibly TRBD1 (5 bases). V was trimmed by 6 bases and J by 10 bases, leaving 15 bases between them. This CDR3 has 11 amino acids. Germline CDR1 and CDR2: SQVTM and ANQGSEA.

The chain combines TRBV20-1 with TRBJ2-3; either TRBD1 or TRBD2 may fit D (7 bases each). The V gene's germline CDR1 is DFQATT and CDR2 SNEGSKA (reference sequence). V was trimmed by 3 bases and J by 2 bases, leaving 15 bases between them. The CDR3 is 15 amino acids. This chain's CDR3 is CSARSGGQLTDTQYF. In DNA form, the CDR3 reads TGCAGTGCTAGGTCGGGGGGACAGCTCACAGATACGCAGTATTTT.

This clonotype was detected ten times or more. The chain has TRBV20-1 and TRBJ1-5; D is perhaps TRBD1 (5 bases). The germline V and J ends were trimmed by 6 bases and 7 bases, with 25 bases remaining between them. From germline, CDR1 is DFQATT and CDR2 SNEGSKA (reference sequence). The CDR3 is 16 amino acids. The CDR3 DNA is TGCAGTGCCCTCGACGTGGGACGCAAAAGGGGCCAGCCCCAGCATTTT. It codes for CSALDVGRKRGQPQHF.

The table lists this clonotype with a few counts. V gene TRBV4-1 combines with J gene TRBJ2-2; tentatively, D is TRBD2 (5 bases). Germline V gene data show CDR1 as MGHRA and CDR2 as YSYEKL. The CDR3 totals 15 residues. V lost 0 bases to trimming and J lost 4 bases, with 9 bases between them. CDR3 bases: TGCGCCAGCAGCCAAGATCCCGGGGTCACCGGGGAGCTGTTTTTT. It translates to CASSQDPGVTGELFF.

This clonotype was observed a few times. The chain couples TRBV15 to TRBJ2-1; 9 bases are a match to TRBD1. Trimming at V came to 4 bases and at J to 6 bases, leaving 25 bases not matched to a gene. Germline assignment: CDR1 LNHNV and CDR2 YYDKDF (reference sequence). The CDR3 contains 21 residues. The CDR3 nucleotides are TGTGCCACCAGCACCCTGTTTCCGGGACAGGGAACCCGATTCTCTCGCAATGAGCAGTTCTTC. It is translated as CATSTLFPGQGTRFSRNEQFF.

This clonotype was counted between two and nine times. The V gene is TRBV7-9, the J gene TRBJ2-1; 10 positions match TRBD2. Germline lookup yields CDR1 SEHNR and CDR2 FQNEAQ (reference sequence). Trimming took 7 bases from V and 8 from J; bases not matched to a gene: 17. This CDR3 contains 17 residues. CDR3 loop: CASNLGLASGSFDEQFF. The CDR3 DNA reads TGTGCCAGCAACTTGGGGTTGGCTAGCGGGAGTTTCGATGAGCAGTTCTTC.

This sequence joins TRBV29-1 and TRBJ1-1, with D unclear. Germline CDR1 SQVTM, CDR2 ANQGSEA. Between the trimmed V and J ends, which lost 7 bases and 3 bases, there was a span of 9 bases. The length of the CDR3 is 11 residues. DNA for the CDR3: TGCAGCGGTCGGTTGGACACTGAAGCTTTCTTT. Amino acids: CSGRLDTEAFF. Using reference TRBV29-1 and TRBJ1-1 for the parts outside the CDR3, the full variable domain is SAVISQKPSRDICQRGTSLTIQCQVDSQVTMMFWYRQQPGQSLTLIATANQGSEATYESGFVIDKFPISRPNLTFSTLTVSNMSPEDSSIYLCSGRLDTEAFFGQGTRLTVV.